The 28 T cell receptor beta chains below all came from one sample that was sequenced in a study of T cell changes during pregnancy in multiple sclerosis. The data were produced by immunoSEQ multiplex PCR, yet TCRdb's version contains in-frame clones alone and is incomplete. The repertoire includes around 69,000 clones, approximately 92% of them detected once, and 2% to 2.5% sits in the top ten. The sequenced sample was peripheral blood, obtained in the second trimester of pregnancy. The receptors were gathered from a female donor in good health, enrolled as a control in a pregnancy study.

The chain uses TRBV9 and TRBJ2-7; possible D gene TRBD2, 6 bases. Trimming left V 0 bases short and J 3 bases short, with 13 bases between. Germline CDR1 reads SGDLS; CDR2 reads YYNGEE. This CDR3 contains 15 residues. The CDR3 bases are TGTGCCAGCAGCGTAGAAGGAGGGACGGGCTACGAGCAGTACTTC. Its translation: CASSVEGGTGYEQYF.

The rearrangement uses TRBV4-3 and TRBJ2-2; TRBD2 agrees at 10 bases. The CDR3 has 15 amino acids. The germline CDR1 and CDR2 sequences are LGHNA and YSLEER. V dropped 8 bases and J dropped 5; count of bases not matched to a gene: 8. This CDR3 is CASRPVAGGTGELFF. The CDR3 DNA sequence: TGCGCCAGCCGCCCTGTAGCGGGGGGAACCGGGGAGCTGTTTTTT.

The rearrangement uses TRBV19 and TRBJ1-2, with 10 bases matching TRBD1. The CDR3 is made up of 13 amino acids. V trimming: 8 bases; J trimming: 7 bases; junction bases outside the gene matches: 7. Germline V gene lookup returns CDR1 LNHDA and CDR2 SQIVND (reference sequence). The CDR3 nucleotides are TGTGCCAGTGCCGACAGGGGGCGGAGTGGCTACACCTTC. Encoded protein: CASADRGRSGYTF. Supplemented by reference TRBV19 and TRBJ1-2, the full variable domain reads DGGITQSPKYLFRKEGQNVTLSCEQNLNHDAMYWYRQDPGQGLRLIYYSQIVNDFQKGDIAEGYSVSREKKESFPLTVTSAQKNPTAFYLCASADRGRSGYTFGSGTRLTVV.

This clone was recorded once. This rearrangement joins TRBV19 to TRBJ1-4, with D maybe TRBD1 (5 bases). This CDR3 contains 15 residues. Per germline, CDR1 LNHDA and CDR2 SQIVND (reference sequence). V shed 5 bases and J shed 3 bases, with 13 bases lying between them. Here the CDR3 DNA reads TGTGCCAGTAGTGATGGGGGGGTGGCTAATGAAAAACTGTTTTTT. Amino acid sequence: CASSDGGVANEKLFF. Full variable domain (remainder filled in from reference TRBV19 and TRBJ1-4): DGGITQSPKYLFRKEGQNVTLSCEQNLNHDAMYWYRQDPGQGLRLIYYSQIVNDFQKGDIAEGYSVSREKKESFPLTVTSAQKNPTAFYLCASSDGGVANEKLFFGSGTQLSVL.

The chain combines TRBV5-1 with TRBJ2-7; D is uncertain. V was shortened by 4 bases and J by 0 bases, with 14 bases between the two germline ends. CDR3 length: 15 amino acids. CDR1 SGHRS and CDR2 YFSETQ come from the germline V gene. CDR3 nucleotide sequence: TGCGCCAGCAGCCACACAAATTCAGGCTCCTACGAGCAGTACTTC. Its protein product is CASSHTNSGSYEQYF. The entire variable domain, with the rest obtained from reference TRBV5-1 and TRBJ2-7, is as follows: KAGVTQTPRYLIKTRGQQVTLSCSPISGHRSVSWYQQTPGQGLQFLFEYFSETQRNKGNFPGRFSGRQFSNSRSEMNVSTLELGDSALYLCASSHTNSGSYEQYFGPGTRLTVT.

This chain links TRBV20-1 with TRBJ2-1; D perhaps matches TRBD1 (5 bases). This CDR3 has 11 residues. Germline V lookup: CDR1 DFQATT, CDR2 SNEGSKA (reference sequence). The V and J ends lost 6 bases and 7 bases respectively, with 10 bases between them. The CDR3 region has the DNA TGCAGTGCCTCTAGACAGAATGAGCAGTTCTTC. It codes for CSASRQNEQFF.

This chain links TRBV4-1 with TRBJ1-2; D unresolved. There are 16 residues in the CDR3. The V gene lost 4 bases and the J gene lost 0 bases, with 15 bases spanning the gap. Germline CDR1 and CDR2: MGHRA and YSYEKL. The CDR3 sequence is CASSRKQLQANYGYTF. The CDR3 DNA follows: TGCGCCAGCAGCCGGAAGCAACTGCAGGCTAACTATGGCTACACCTTC.

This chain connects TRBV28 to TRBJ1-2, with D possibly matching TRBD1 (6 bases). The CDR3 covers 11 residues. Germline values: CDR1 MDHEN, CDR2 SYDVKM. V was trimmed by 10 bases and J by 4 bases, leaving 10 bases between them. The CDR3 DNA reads TGTGCCACCCAGGGGATCTATGGCTACACCTTC. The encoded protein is CATQGIYGYTF.

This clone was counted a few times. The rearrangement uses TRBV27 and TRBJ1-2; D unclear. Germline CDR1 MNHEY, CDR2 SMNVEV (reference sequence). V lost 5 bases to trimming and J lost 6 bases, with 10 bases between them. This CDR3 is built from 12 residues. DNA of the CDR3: TGTGCCAGCAGTCTCTACGGGGATGGCTACACCTTC. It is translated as CASSLYGDGYTF.

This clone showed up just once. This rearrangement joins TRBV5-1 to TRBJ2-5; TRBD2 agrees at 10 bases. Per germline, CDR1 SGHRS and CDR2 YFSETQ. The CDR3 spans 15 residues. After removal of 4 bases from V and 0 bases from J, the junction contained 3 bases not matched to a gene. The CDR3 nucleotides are TGCGCCAGCAGCGTAGGGACTAGCGACCAAGAGACCCAGTACTTC. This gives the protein CASSVGTSDQETQYF.

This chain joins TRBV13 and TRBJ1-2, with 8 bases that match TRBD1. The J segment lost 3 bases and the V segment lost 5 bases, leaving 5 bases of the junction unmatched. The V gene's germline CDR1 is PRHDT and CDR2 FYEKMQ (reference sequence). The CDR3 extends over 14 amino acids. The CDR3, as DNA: TGTGCCAGCAGCAAAAACAGGGGGGACTATGGCTACACCTTC. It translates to CASSKNRGDYGYTF. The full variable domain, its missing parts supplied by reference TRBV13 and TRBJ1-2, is AAGVIQSPRHLIKEKRETATLKCYPIPRHDTVYWYQQGPGQDPQFLISFYEKMQSDKGSIPDRFSAQQFSDYHSELNMSSLELGDSALYFCASSKNRGDYGYTFGSGTRLTVV.

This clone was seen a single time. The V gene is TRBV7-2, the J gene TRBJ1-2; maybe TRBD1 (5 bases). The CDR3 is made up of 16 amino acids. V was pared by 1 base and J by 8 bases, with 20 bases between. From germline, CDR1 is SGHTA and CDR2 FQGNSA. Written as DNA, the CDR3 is TGTGCCAGCAGCTTAGGTGGGGGACTTGCCGTTAGAGGCTACACCTTC. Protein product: CASSLGGGLAVRGYTF.

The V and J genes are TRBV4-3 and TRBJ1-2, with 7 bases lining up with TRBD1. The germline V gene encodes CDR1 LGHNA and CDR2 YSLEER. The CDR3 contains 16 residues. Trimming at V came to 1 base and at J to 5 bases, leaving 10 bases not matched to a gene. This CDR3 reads CASSQGGQRSSYGYTF. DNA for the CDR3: TGCGCCAGCAGCCAAGGGGGACAGAGATCTTCATATGGCTACACCTTC.

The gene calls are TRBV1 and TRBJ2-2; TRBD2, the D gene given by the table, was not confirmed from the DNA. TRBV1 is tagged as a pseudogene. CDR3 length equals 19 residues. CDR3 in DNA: TGCACCAGCAGCCAAAAAGAACGCTCTAGCGGGGGGGGAGGCGGGGAGCTGTTTTTT. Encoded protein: CTSSQKERSSGGGGGELFF.

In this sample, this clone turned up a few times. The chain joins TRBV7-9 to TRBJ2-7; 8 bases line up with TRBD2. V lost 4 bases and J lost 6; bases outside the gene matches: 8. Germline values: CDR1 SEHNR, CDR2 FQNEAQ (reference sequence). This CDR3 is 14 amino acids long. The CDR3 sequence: CASSSGGSSGEQYF. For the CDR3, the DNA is TGTGCCAGCAGCTCGGGGGGGTCGTCCGGCGAGCAGTACTTC.

The CDR3 DNA follows: TGTGCCAGTAGTTCAAGCGGGGGGGTGTACAATGAGCAGTTCTTC. Translating it yields CASSSSGGVYNEQFF. The chain couples TRBV19 to TRBJ2-1, with 10 bases lining up with TRBD2. Germline V lookup: CDR1 LNHDA, CDR2 SQIVND (reference sequence). V trimming: 5 bases; J trimming: 4 bases; junction bases outside the gene matches: 5. This CDR3 is 15 amino acids long.

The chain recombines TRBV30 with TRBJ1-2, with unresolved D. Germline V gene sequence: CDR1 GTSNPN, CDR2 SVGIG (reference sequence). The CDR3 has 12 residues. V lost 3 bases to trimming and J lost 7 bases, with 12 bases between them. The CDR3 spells CAWRVPGFGYTF. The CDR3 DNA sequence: TGTGCCTGGAGAGTCCCGGGGTTTGGCTACACCTTC.

The CDR3 protein is CATEHLRNTEAFF. Written as DNA, the CDR3 is TGTGCCACCGAACATCTCAGAAACACTGAAGCTTTCTTT. This chain joins TRBV28 and TRBJ1-1; no definite D call. Germline-derived CDR1 and CDR2 are MDHEN and SYDVKM. V was cut by 10 bases and J by 2 bases, with 14 bases left in between. The CDR3 loop spans 13 amino acids.

The DNA for the CDR3 is TGCGCCAGCAGGGGGTTAACAGGGGACACTGAAGCTTTCTTT. It codes for CASRGLTGDTEAFF. This sequence joins TRBV10-2 and TRBJ1-1; 7 nucleotides agree with TRBD1. Germline V gives CDR1 WSHSY, CDR2 SAAADI. The ends lost 6 bases at V and 3 bases at J; junction bases unmatched: 7. The CDR3 loop spans 14 amino acids.

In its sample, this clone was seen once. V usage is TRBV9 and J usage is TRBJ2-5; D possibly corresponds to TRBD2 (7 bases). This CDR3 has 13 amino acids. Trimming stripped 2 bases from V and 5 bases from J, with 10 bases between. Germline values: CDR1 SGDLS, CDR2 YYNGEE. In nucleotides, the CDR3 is TGTGCCAGCAGCGTCAGGGGAGGGGAGACCCAGTACTTC. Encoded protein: CASSVRGGETQYF.

Written as DNA, the CDR3 is TGTGCCAGCAGCCCACGTTGGGACAGGGCCGACGAGCAGTACTTC. This encodes CASSPRWDRADEQYF. This chain links TRBV9 with TRBJ2-7; 9 bases are a match to TRBD1. Germline loops: CDR1 SGDLS, CDR2 YYNGEE. The CDR3 sequence is 15 residues long. V dropped 4 bases and J dropped 5; count of bases not matched to a gene: 10.

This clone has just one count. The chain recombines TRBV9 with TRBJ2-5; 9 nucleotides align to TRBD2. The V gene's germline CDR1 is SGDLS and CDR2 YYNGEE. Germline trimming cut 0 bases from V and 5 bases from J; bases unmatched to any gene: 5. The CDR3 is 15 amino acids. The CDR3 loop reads CASSVGRGGPETQYF. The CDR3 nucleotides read TGTGCCAGCAGCGTAGGGCGGGGGGGCCCGGAGACCCAGTACTTC.

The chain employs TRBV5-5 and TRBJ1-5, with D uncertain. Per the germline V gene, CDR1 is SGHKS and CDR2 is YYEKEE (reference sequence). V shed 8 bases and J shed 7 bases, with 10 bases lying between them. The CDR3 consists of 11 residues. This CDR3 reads CARRSAQPQHF. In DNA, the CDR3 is TGTGCCAGACGTTCCGCGCAGCCCCAGCATTTT.

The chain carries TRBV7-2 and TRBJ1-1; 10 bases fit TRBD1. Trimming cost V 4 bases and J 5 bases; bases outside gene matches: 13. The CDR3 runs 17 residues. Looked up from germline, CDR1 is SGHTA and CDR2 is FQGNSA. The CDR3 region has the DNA TGTGCCAGCAGCTACGGGGACAGGGGCCGCCCCATGACTGAAGCTTTCTTT. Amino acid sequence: CASSYGDRGRPMTEAFF.

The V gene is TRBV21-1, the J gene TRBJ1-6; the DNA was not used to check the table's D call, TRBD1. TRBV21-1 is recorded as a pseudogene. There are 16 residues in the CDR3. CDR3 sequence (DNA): TGTGCCAGCGCGAAGGAGGCGGGACAGGAAAATTCACCCCTCCACTTT. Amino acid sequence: CASAKEAGQENSPLHF.

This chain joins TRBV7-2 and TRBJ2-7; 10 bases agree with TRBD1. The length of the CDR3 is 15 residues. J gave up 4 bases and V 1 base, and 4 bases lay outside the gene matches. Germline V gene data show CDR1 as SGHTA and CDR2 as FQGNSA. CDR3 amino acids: CASSLVGQGSYEQYF. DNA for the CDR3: TGTGCCAGCAGCTTAGTGGGACAGGGGTCTTACGAGCAGTACTTC.

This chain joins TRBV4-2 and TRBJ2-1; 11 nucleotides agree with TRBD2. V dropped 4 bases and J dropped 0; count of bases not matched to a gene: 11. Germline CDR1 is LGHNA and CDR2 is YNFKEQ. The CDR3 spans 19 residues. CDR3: CASSPPASGGLSSYNEQFF. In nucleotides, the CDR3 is TGTGCCAGCAGCCCCCCGGCTAGCGGGGGGCTTAGCTCCTACAATGAGCAGTTCTTC.

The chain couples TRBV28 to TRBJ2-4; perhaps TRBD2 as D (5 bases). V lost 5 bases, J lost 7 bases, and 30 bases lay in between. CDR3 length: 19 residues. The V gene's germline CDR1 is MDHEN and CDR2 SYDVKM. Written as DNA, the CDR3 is TGTGCCAGCAGTCCCGAAAATCCCCCGCCGGACGCTCCGGGGAACATTCAGTACTTC. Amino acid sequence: CASSPENPPPDAPGNIQYF.